What follows are 12 T cell receptor beta chains derived from one specimen sequenced in a study of monozygotic twins with inflammatory bowel disease. TCRdb re-called the 5' RACE reads; one entry per CDR3 protein, DNA not given. Its table lists 150,000 to 200,000 distinct CDR3 sequences. The material sequenced was blood. The receptors stem from a human donor with ulcerative colitis or Crohn's disease, or a healthy co-twin of an affected twin (not recorded which).

The CDR3 sequence is CASSSPGSAEEQFF. This chain joins TRBV28 and TRBJ2-1; checking the TCRdb D call of TRBD1 is not possible without DNA. The CDR3 sequence is 14 residues long. The germline V gene encodes CDR1 MDHEN and CDR2 SYDVKM.

The chain is built from TRBV10-3 and TRBJ2-5; TCRdb lists TRBD2, though no DNA is available to test this call. The CDR3 consists of 16 residues. Germline-derived CDR1 and CDR2 are ENHRY and SYGVKD. The CDR3 here is CAISESSLPYQETQYF.

The chain employs TRBV18 and TRBJ2-7; TCRdb outputs TRBD1, but without DNA this stays unchecked. CDR1 is KGHSH, CDR2 LQKENI, per germline. This CDR3 region has 14 residues. CDR3 in amino acids: CASSPLTPPYEQYF.

The rearrangement links TRBV20-1 to TRBJ1-5; the D gene TCRdb calls, TRBD1, cannot be checked with no DNA. From germline, CDR1 is DFQATT and CDR2 SNEGSKA (reference sequence). The CDR3 sequence is 17 residues long. CDR3 region: CSARDSSAPSSNQPQHF.

This chain links TRBV20-1 with TRBJ1-6; TCRdb lists TRBD1, though no DNA is available to test this call. The CDR3 has 15 residues. From germline, CDR1 is DFQATT and CDR2 SNEGSKA (reference sequence). CDR3 amino acids: CSATGTGSIGSPLHF.

V gene TRBV6-2 or TRBV6-3 combines with J gene TRBJ2-1; TCRdb proposes TRBD1, but this gene call is untestable without DNA. The CDR3 loop spans 13 amino acids. The germline V gene encodes CDR1 MNHEY and CDR2 SVGEGT. CDR3 sequence: CASSRAGHNEQFF.

The genes are TRBV5-4 and TRBJ2-2. The germline V gene encodes CDR1 SGHNT and CDR2 YYREEE (reference sequence). The CDR3 length is 15 residues. CDR3 in amino acids: CASSFGISNTGELFF.

This sequence joins TRBV6-1 and TRBJ2-7. Germline lookup yields CDR1 MNHNS and CDR2 SASEGT. The CDR3 runs to 12 residues. CDR3 amino acids: CASSEGPYEQYF.

The chain is built from TRBV7-2 and TRBJ2-3. Germline assignment: CDR1 SGHTA and CDR2 FQGNSA. The CDR3 runs 15 residues. Here the CDR3 reads CASSRLKSPVDTQYF.

The V call is TRBV5-1, the J call TRBJ2-3; TCRdb names TRBD1, which stays unverified in the absence of DNA. This CDR3 comprises 15 residues. The germline V gene encodes CDR1 SGHRS and CDR2 YFSETQ. CDR3 protein: CASSFSGALGDTQYF.

The CDR3 spells CASSLGRDGYTF. The chain is built from TRBV28 and TRBJ1-2. The germline CDR1 and CDR2 sequences are MDHEN and SYDVKM. The CDR3 runs 12 residues.

The chain carries TRBV7-3 and TRBJ2-3. The CDR3 extends over 13 amino acids. CDR1 and CDR2 from the germline V gene are SGHTA and FQGTGA. CDR3 sequence reads: CASSLVGEDTQYF. The variable domain in full, completed from reference TRBV7-3 and TRBJ2-3, reads GAGVSQTPSNKVTEKGKYVELRCDPISGHTALYWYRQSLGQGPEFLIYFQGTGAADDSGLPNDRFFAVRPEGSVSTLKIQRTERGDSAVYLCASSLVGEDTQYFGPGTRLTVL.